This T cell receptor beta chain is from a study of beta chain features in type 1 diabetes listed by TCRdb under 2018. Background on the whole study: Mean age, gender distribution, total cell number and subset yield were not different between patients and healthy donors. A total of 107,917,701 sorted cells were examined across all samples, and the number of cells per subset was strongly correlated with RNA yield. In the study, TCRB repertoires of sorted circulating CD4+ T cell subsets from recently diagnosed type 1 diabetes patients were compared with those of matched healthy donors. Whereas all 30 or so donors provided naive and central memory subsets, regulatory and stem cell-like memory subsets were isolated from just 8 patients and roughly eight healthy donors.

For CDR1 and CDR2, the germline V gene lists SGHRS and YFSETQ. Trimming takes 5 bases from V and 5 bases from J, and the germline ends sit 10 bases apart. From the cysteine up to the phenylalanine, the CDR3 has a length of 12 residues. The only DNA kept is the CDR3, 36 bases in frame from the first base. All of the isolated RNA was reverse transcribed with the High Capacity cDNA Reverse Transcription Kit, so expressed TCRB transcripts were sequenced. Deep immunoSEQ sequencing was applied to naive, central memory and regulatory T cell samples, giving an average of approximately 3.8 million total reads per sample. After sorted cells were lysed in RLT buffer, RNA was extracted with DNase-treated RNeasy Micro or Mini kits, with the choice depending on cell number. To prevent cross-contamination, each cell subset was processed individually, whereas patient and healthy donor samples were processed jointly. Using the immunoSEQ multiplex PCR, TCRB sequences were amplified from cDNA into 87-bp fragments spanning the CDR3 region. Sequencing of the amplicons was performed on the Illumina HiSeq platform. The authors processed their data as follows. Synthetic template baselines were used to correct PCR bias computationally, reads within Hamming distance 2 were collapsed, and singletons that could not be merged were discarded. Reads were aligned against IMGT so that V, D and J genes, CDR3 length and insertions or deletions at six rearrangement sites could be assigned. Within each subset, clonotype counts were normalized to sorted cell number, after which true diversity and Gini coefficients were computed with the tcR R package. Repertoire sharing was quantified using the overlap coefficient calculated on TCRB nucleotide sequences. What TCRdb holds here is the immuneACCESS table cut down to in-frame rearrangements. Part of the clones is not present; checked against another copy, under half of the missing clones reflect an unresolved V gene, and the others are unexplained. Clonal size and the V and J genes are those of that table, whereas D and trimming came from the DNA. The sample records about 130,000 clones, 7% to 10% of which are singletons. Together, the top ten hold 0.6% to 0.8% of the sample.

The full study reports these points: PCR might favor shorter templates, but patient and control samples were amplified and corrected together, so any skew would affect both groups equally. In all four CD4+ subsets, TCRB CDR3 length was moderately but significantly shorter in type 1 diabetes patients. HLA sub-analyses involved small numbers of individuals, so any influence of HLA type on TCRB rearrangement remained unresolved. At VDJ recombination sites, patients with type 1 diabetes made fewer insertions and deleted more nucleotides, a pattern implying thymic rearrangement abnormalities. The naive, central memory and regulatory TCRB repertoires appeared to resemble one another more closely among patients than among healthy donors. Because cDNA was sequenced instead of genomic DNA, highly expressing activated cells could be over-represented, though the groups showed no difference in activation or CD3 levels.

This clone was observed a handful of times. Its antigen specificity is not known. Base qualities are missing; no much larger clone stands one base away. From each donor, a single peripheral blood sample of roughly 0.11 L on average was drawn into heparinised tubes. Using a panel that included CD45RO, CCR7, CD25, CD127, CD95 and CD27, naive, central memory, regulatory and stem cell-like memory CD4+ T cells were sorted on a BD FACSAria II. A purity above 95% was achieved for all sorted populations. PBMCs were separated immediately by Lymphoprep density gradient centrifugation and were stained directly, without being cultured. So that batch effects would be minimized, each experiment stained and sorted samples in pairs, pairing one healthy donor with one patient.

The receptor was isolated from a man between 18 and 35 years old in good health. The chain links TRBV5-1 with TRBJ2-5; the D region possibly corresponds to TRBD1 (5 bases align). Sequenced input: central memory CD4+ T cells from blood. The nucleotides read TGCGCCAGCAGACAGGATGGGGAGACCCAGTACTTC. Translated, it gives CASRQDGETQYF.